This T cell receptor (beta chain) comes out of a study of T cells in Graves' hyperthyroidism and ophthalmopathy. Study summary: Peripheral blood samples were taken at initial diagnosis, prior to any treatment.

Authors of the study amplified TCR beta CDR3 regions from RNA transcripts. An initial round of RT-PCR targeting the TCR CDR3 relied on the HTBI primer set. TCRdb passed the multiplex PCR reads through MiXCR, listing each CDR3 protein once. The sample has 640,000 or so distinct CDR3 sequences; over 12% are singletons. This clonotype was detected ten times or more. The CDR3 length is 14 residues. Germline V gene data show CDR1 as DFQATT and CDR2 as SNEGSKA (reference sequence). V lost 5 bases, J lost 1 base, and 7 bases stayed unmatched. Sample: blood. The chain has TRBV20-1 and TRBJ2-5; TRBD2 matches 7 bases. The TCR originated in a woman aged 18 to 35 with Graves' ophthalmopathy. DNA of the CDR3: TGCAGTGCTTCCCCTTCTAGCGGCCAAGAGACCCAGTACTTC. Its protein is CSASPSSGQETQYF.